These 28 T cell receptor beta chains share one sample of origin, sequenced in a study of graft-versus-host responses after intestinal transplantation. Their antigen targets remain unknown. The assay was immunoSEQ multiplex PCR, and TCRdb's table has in-frame clones only and misses some. The table lists more than 75,000 clones, approximately 90% of them singletons. This specimen consisted of unstimulated CD4+ T cells sorted from spleen or lymph node cells, obtained before transplant. The receptors here all came from a human donor who was the organ donor for an intestinal transplant.

This CDR3 reads CATSRYPGTGTSEQYF. Here the CDR3 DNA reads TGTGCCACCAGCAGATATCCCGGGACAGGGACTAGCGAGCAGTACTTC. The J gene is TRBJ2-7, the V gene TRBV15; TRBD1 is a possible D gene (9 bases). The CDR3 spans 16 residues. The germline V and J ends were trimmed by 2 bases and 6 bases, with 20 bases remaining between them. Germline V gene data show CDR1 as LNHNV and CDR2 as YYDKDF (reference sequence).

V gene TRBV30 combines with J gene TRBJ2-7; 11 positions agree with TRBD1. This CDR3 region has 13 residues. After removal of 5 bases from V and 4 bases from J, the junction contained 4 bases not matched to a gene. Germline CDR1 GTSNPN, CDR2 SVGIG (reference sequence). The CDR3 nucleotides are TGTGCCTGGGGGGACAGGGGGTATTACGAGCAGTACTTC. This gives the protein CAWGDRGYYEQYF.

This chain links TRBV30 with TRBJ1-6, with 7 positions matching TRBD1. Looked up from germline, CDR1 is GTSNPN and CDR2 is SVGIG (reference sequence). The CDR3 consists of 15 residues. V lost 3 bases to trimming and J lost 1 base; unmatched junction nucleotides: 3. This CDR3 reads CAWRQGRSYNSPLHF. The DNA for the CDR3 is TGTGCCTGGAGACAGGGGCGGTCCTATAATTCACCCCTCCACTTT.

This chain joins TRBV5-1 and TRBJ2-5, with D perhaps TRBD2 (6 bases). The germline CDR1 and CDR2 sequences are SGHRS and YFSETQ. The CDR3 runs to 17 residues. Trimming took 4 bases from V and 5 from J, leaving 24 bases between them. The DNA of the CDR3 is TGCGCCAGCAGCCTGGTTGAAGTCCAGGGCGGGGAGGAGACCCAGTACTTC. Its protein is CASSLVEVQGGEETQYF. Using reference TRBV5-1 and TRBJ2-5 for the parts outside the CDR3, the full variable domain is KAGVTQTPRYLIKTRGQQVTLSCSPISGHRSVSWYQQTPGQGLQFLFEYFSETQRNKGNFPGRFSGRQFSNSRSEMNVSTLELGDSALYLCASSLVEVQGGEETQYFGPGTRLLVL.

The V and J genes are TRBV4-1 and TRBJ2-5, with 10 bases matching TRBD2. The CDR3 is made up of 16 amino acids. The J segment lost 5 bases and the V segment lost 2 bases, leaving 8 bases of the junction unmatched. The germline V gene encodes CDR1 MGHRA and CDR2 YSYEKL. The CDR3 sequence is CASSQTASGSGETQYF. CDR3 DNA: TGCGCCAGCAGCCAAACCGCTAGCGGGAGTGGGGAGACCCAGTACTTC.

The CDR3 coding sequence is TGCGCCAGCAGCTTTTTGTGGGGCGGCGGCTCTGGAAACACCATATATTTT. It yields the protein CASSFLWGGGSGNTIYF. The chain combines TRBV5-1 with TRBJ1-3, with a tentative D call TRBD1 (5 bases). Germline CDR1 is SGHRS and CDR2 is YFSETQ. V was shortened by 2 bases and J by 0 bases, with 15 bases between the two germline ends. The CDR3 extends over 17 amino acids.

The rearrangement links TRBV6-6 to TRBJ2-1; 10 bases are a match to TRBD2. This CDR3 region has 16 residues. Trimming at V came to 4 bases and at J to 5 bases, leaving 8 bases not matched to a gene. CDR1 and CDR2 from the germline V gene are MNHNY and SVGAGI (reference sequence). The CDR3 coding sequence is TGTGCCAGCAGTTCGGGATGGACTAGCGGAAACAATGAGCAGTTCTTC. As protein: CASSSGWTSGNNEQFF.

This chain joins TRBV19 and TRBJ2-3; D may be TRBD1 (6 bases). CDR3 length: 16 amino acids. V was cut by 7 bases and J by 6 bases, with 23 bases left in between. Per germline, CDR1 LNHDA and CDR2 SQIVND (reference sequence). CDR3 sequence reads: CASISLRQGPGDTQYF. In nucleotides, the CDR3 is TGTGCCAGTATATCTCTCCGTCAGGGGCCTGGGGATACGCAGTATTTT. Full variable domain (outside the CDR3, taken from reference TRBV19 and TRBJ2-3): DGGITQSPKYLFRKEGQNVTLSCEQNLNHDAMYWYRQDPGQGLRLIYYSQIVNDFQKGDIAEGYSVSREKKESFPLTVTSAQKNPTAFYLCASISLRQGPGDTQYFGPGTRLTVL.

This chain joins TRBV30 and TRBJ1-1; the D is unclear. CDR3 size: 13 residues. Germline loops: CDR1 GTSNPN, CDR2 SVGIG (reference sequence). The germline V and J ends were trimmed by 2 bases and 11 bases, with 18 bases remaining between them. The CDR3 nucleotides read TGTGCCTGGAGTCTCCGGACTTACCGGCGGGCTTTCTTT. As protein: CAWSLRTYRRAFF.

The V gene is TRBV9, the J gene TRBJ2-5; 12 nucleotides match TRBD1. V lost 0 bases, J lost 4 bases, and 7 bases stayed unmatched. The CDR3 is 17 residues long. The germline gives CDR1 SGDLS, CDR2 YYNGEE. As DNA, the CDR3 is TGTGCCAGCAGCGTAGCGGGGACAGGGGGCGACTCAGAGACCCAGTACTTC. Its translation is CASSVAGTGGDSETQYF.

The chain joins TRBV10-3 to TRBJ2-5; TRBD1 is a possible D gene (6 bases). Between the trimmed V and J ends, which lost 4 bases and 2 bases, there was a span of 8 bases. Germline assignment: CDR1 ENHRY and CDR2 SYGVKD. The CDR3 length is 13 residues. CDR3 sequence reads: CAISGQVQETQYF. CDR3 nucleotide sequence: TGTGCCATCAGTGGACAGGTACAAGAGACCCAGTACTTC.

The rearrangement uses TRBV7-9 and TRBJ1-4, with 7 bases lining up with TRBD1. The CDR3 contains 16 residues. Germline lookup yields CDR1 SEHNR and CDR2 FQNEAQ (reference sequence). Losses at the gene ends were 5 bases for V and 6 bases for J; bases not matched to a gene: 12. The CDR3 spells CASSLLRGVVDEKLFF. The CDR3 region has the DNA TGTGCCAGCAGCCTCCTCAGGGGGGTGGTGGATGAAAAACTGTTTTTT. Supplemented by reference TRBV7-9 and TRBJ1-4, the full variable domain reads DTGVSQNPRHKITKRGQNVTFRCDPISEHNRLYWYRQTLGQGPEFLTYFQNEAQLEKSRLLSDRFSAERPKGSFSTLEIQRTEQGDSAMYLCASSLLRGVVDEKLFFGSGTQLSVL.

The chain employs TRBV4-2 and TRBJ2-2, with TRBD2 matching over 9 bases. Germline V gene lookup returns CDR1 LGHNA and CDR2 YNFKEQ. Trimming removed 3 bases from V and 3 bases from J; junction bases left unmatched: 5. The length of the CDR3 is 16 residues. The CDR3 DNA is TGTGCCAGCAGCCAGCTTAGCGGGGGATACACCGGGGAGCTGTTTTTT. Its translation is CASSQLSGGYTGELFF.

The rearrangement joins TRBV5-1 to TRBJ2-3, with D tentatively TRBD2 (6 bases). Germline loops: CDR1 SGHRS, CDR2 YFSETQ. Trimming shortened V by 0 bases and J by 0 bases, and 11 bases separated the two germline ends. The CDR3 sequence is 16 residues long. The CDR3 DNA reads TGCGCCAGCAGCTTGGCCGGGGGACTTAGCACAGATACGCAGTATTTT. Its protein product is CASSLAGGLSTDTQYF.

Only a few counts were recorded for this clone. The chain employs TRBV2 and TRBJ2-7; tentative D call: TRBD2 (5 bases). CDR3 size: 14 residues. Per germline, CDR1 SNHLY and CDR2 FYNNEI. V was trimmed by 6 bases and J by 2 bases, leaving 14 bases between them. CDR3 DNA sequence: TGTGCCAGCAGGGCCCGGGGTCTGGCCTACGAGCAGTACTTC. Protein sequence: CASRARGLAYEQYF.

The chain is built from TRBV28 and TRBJ1-4; no clear D. The germline V gene encodes CDR1 MDHEN and CDR2 SYDVKM. The CDR3 has 13 residues. V lost 3 bases and J lost 8, with 10 bases in between. DNA for the CDR3: TGTGCCAGCAGTTTTCCGAGCGGGGAAAAACTGTTTTTT. Amino acids: CASSFPSGEKLFF. Complete variable domain (other parts from reference TRBV28 and TRBJ1-4): DVKVTQSSRYLVKRTGEKVFLECVQDMDHENMFWYRQDPGLGLRLIYFSYDVKMKEKGDIPEGYSVSREKKERFSLILESASTNQTSMYLCASSFPSGEKLFFGSGTQLSVL.

The gene calls are TRBV7-8 and TRBJ2-6, with D possibly matching TRBD1 (6 bases). CDR3 length equals 18 residues. V was trimmed by 5 bases and J by 2 bases, leaving 19 bases between them. CDR1 SGHVS and CDR2 FQNEAQ come from the germline V gene. The CDR3 spells CASSILQGLAPGANVLTF. In DNA form, the CDR3 reads TGTGCCAGCAGCATTCTACAGGGATTGGCCCCTGGGGCCAACGTCCTGACTTTC.

This rearrangement joins TRBV11-1 to TRBJ1-1; TRBD1 might be the D (6 bases). CDR1 SGHAT and CDR2 FQDESV come from the germline V gene (reference sequence). Trimming took off 5 bases at V and 2 bases at J, with 9 bases between the two ends. This CDR3 is built from 13 residues. The CDR3 DNA reads as TGTGCCAGCAGCCGAGGGGGAAACACTGAAGCTTTCTTT. Residues: CASSRGGNTEAFF.

V gene TRBV7-9 combines with J gene TRBJ2-3; possible D gene TRBD1, 6 bases. The CDR3 is made up of 16 amino acids. From germline, CDR1 is SEHNR and CDR2 FQNEAQ (reference sequence). V gave up 0 bases and J gave up 0 bases, with 10 bases separating them. CDR3 nucleotides: TGTGCCAGCAGCTTAGCGATGACAGGAAGCACAGATACGCAGTATTTT. Translated, it gives CASSLAMTGSTDTQYF.

The chain employs TRBV7-3 and TRBJ2-1; 10 bases line up with TRBD2. V lost 5 bases, J lost 9 bases, and 19 bases stayed unmatched. The CDR3 totals 18 residues. CDR1 and CDR2 from the germline V gene are SGHTA and FQGTGA. The CDR3 DNA reads TGTGCCAGCAGCACATCCCCCAACCTAGCGGGAGTTCTCGGTGAGCAGTTCTTC. Encoded protein: CASSTSPNLAGVLGEQFF.

This chain uses TRBV19 with TRBJ2-4, with 10 bases lining up with TRBD2. Germline trimming cut 2 bases from V and 1 base from J; bases unmatched to any gene: 8. This CDR3 is built from 18 residues. Per the germline V gene, CDR1 is LNHDA and CDR2 is SQIVND (reference sequence). The CDR3 protein is CASSISGSGGAAKNIQYF. The CDR3 DNA reads TGTGCCAGTAGTATAAGTGGAAGCGGGGGGGCGGCCAAAAACATTCAGTACTTC.

J is TRBJ1-1 and V is TRBV18; D not certain. The CDR3 sequence is 16 residues long. The V gene lost 4 bases and the J gene lost 2 bases, with 17 bases spanning the gap. Germline values: CDR1 KGHSH, CDR2 LQKENI. CDR3 amino acids: CASSLVPFRQNTEAFF. For the CDR3, the DNA is TGTGCCAGCTCACTAGTACCATTTCGACAAAACACTGAAGCTTTCTTT.

The chain is built from TRBV7-8 and TRBJ2-6; 13 bases fit TRBD2. This CDR3 is built from 22 residues. V gave up 2 bases and J gave up 0 bases; unmatched junction bases: 13. Per the germline V gene, CDR1 is SGHVS and CDR2 is FQNEAQ. The CDR3 nucleotides are TGTGCCAGCAGCTTACGGGGACTAGCGGGAACAACTCGATACTCTGGGGCCAACGTCCTGACTTTC. Translated: CASSLRGLAGTTRYSGANVLTF.

CDR3 coding DNA: TGTGCCTGGAGTTCGAGACAGGGGGTCACTGAAGCTTTCTTT. Protein sequence: CAWSSRQGVTEAFF. This sequence joins TRBV30 and TRBJ1-1, with 9 bases lining up with TRBD1. With 2 bases clipped from V and 4 bases from J, the junction kept 5 bases outside the gene matches. The V gene's germline CDR1 is GTSNPN and CDR2 SVGIG (reference sequence). The CDR3 contains 14 residues.

The rearrangement uses TRBV19 and TRBJ2-3, with TRBD2 matching 14 bases. The trim removed 0 bases at V and 3 bases at J, leaving 5 bases unmatched. CDR1 is LNHDA and CDR2 is SQIVND in the germline V gene (reference sequence). The CDR3 extends over 18 amino acids. CDR3 sequence reads: CASSIDRGTSGSTDTQYF. DNA of the CDR3: TGTGCCAGTAGTATAGATCGCGGGACTAGCGGGAGTACAGATACGCAGTATTTT.

In this sample, this clone turned up a few times. This chain links TRBV5-6 with TRBJ2-7, with 7 bases lining up with TRBD2. This CDR3 has 13 residues. Germline CDR1 reads SGHDT; CDR2 reads YYEEEE. V shed 4 bases and J 0 bases; nucleotides not matched to a gene: 1. The CDR3 DNA is TGTGCCAGCAGCCGACTAGCCTCCTACGAGCAGTACTTC. Translation: CASSRLASYEQYF.

The V and J genes are TRBV10-3 and TRBJ2-5; D might be TRBD2 (7 bases). CDR1 and CDR2 from the germline V gene are ENHRY and SYGVKD. CDR3 length equals 14 residues. The V and J ends lost 8 bases and 1 base respectively, with 14 bases between them. The CDR3 is CAIPWRGPQETQYF. In nucleotides, the CDR3 is TGTGCCATCCCTTGGCGGGGGCCCCAAGAGACCCAGTACTTC.

This clone occurred once. The V gene is TRBV5-1, the J gene TRBJ2-2; 12 positions agree with TRBD1. This CDR3 contains 17 residues. Germline lookup yields CDR1 SGHRS and CDR2 YFSETQ. Unmatched junction bases numbered 3, after V lost 2 bases and J lost 1 base. For the CDR3, the DNA is TGCGCCAGCAGCTTAGGGACAGGGGGCTGGAACACCGGGGAGCTGTTTTTT. Its protein product is CASSLGTGGWNTGELFF.